This TCR beta chain was captured by sequencing in a study of blood T cell repertoires in COVID-19. The repertoire was sequenced with immunoSEQ multiplex PCR; TCRdb's copy has only in-frame clones and lacks some. This sample yields some 190,000 clones, of which more than 85% are seen a single time; about 1.1% belongs to the top ten. V dropped 4 bases and J dropped 7; count of bases not matched to a gene: 6. CDR1 is LGHDT and CDR2 is YNNKEL in the germline V gene (reference sequence). This CDR3 has 14 residues. The chain uses TRBV3-1 (or the pseudogene TRBV3-2) and TRBJ1-4; 7 bases fit TRBD1. The source is a man aged 25 to 40 with acute or convalescent COVID-19. The sequencing input was peripheral blood. The CDR3 spells CASSLRTGIEKLFF. The DNA of the CDR3 is TGTGCCAGCAGCCTGCGGACAGGCATTGAAAAACTGTTTTTT.